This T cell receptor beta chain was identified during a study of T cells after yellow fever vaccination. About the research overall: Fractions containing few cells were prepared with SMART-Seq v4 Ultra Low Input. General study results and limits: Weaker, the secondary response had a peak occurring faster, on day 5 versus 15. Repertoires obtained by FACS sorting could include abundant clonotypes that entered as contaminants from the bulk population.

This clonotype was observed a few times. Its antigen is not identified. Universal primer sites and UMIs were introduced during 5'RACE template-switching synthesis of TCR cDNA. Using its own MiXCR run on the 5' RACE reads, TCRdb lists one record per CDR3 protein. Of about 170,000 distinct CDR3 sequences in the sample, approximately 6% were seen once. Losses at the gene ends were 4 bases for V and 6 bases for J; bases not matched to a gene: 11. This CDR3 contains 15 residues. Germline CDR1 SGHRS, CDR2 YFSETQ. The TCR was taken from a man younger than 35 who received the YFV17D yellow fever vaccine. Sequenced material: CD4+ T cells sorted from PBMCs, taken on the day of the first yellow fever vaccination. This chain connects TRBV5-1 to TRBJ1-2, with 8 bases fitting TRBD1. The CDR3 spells CASSAGGAGLDGYTF. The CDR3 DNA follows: TGCGCCAGCAGCGCAGGGGGCGCGGGTCTCGATGGCTACACCTTC.